The rows below give T cell receptor beta chains drawn from one sample of a study of blood T cell repertoires in COVID-19. Using immunoSEQ multiplex PCR, the repertoire was profiled, and TCRdb retains in-frame clones only, with some absent. In the table there are about 28,000 clones, around 90% of which are singletons. Specimen: peripheral blood. These TCRs come from a human donor in a cohort sampled during active COVID-19. The CDR3 runs from the conserved cysteine through the conserved F or W. A D gene is named only where the DNA matches it firmly. Clone size is stated in some rows and not others, as once, few, many or a class when expanded.

size,V,D,J,CDR3,DNA
NA,TRBV4-1,TRBD2,TRBJ2-1,CASSRLSGGTGNEQFF,TGCGCCAGCAGCCGCCTTAGCGGGGGGACCGGCAATGAGCAGTTCTTC
once,TRBV18,TRBD2,TRBJ2-3,CASSPSPASGRTDTQYF,TGTGCCAGCTCACCAAGCCCGGCTAGCGGACGCACAGATACGCAGTATTTT
NA,TRBV6-5,NA,TRBJ2-7,CASSYSSAGAAYEQYF,TGTGCCAGCAGTTACTCGTCGGCAGGGGCGGCCTACGAGCAGTACTTC
NA,TRBV7-9,NA,TRBJ1-1,CASSPVQFSEAFF,TGTGCCAGCAGCCCCGTTCAGTTTTCTGAAGCTTTCTTT
NA,TRBV5-4,TRBD2,TRBJ2-7,CASSLTSAPYEQYF,TGTGCCAGCAGCTTGACTAGCGCGCCATACGAGCAGTACTTC
medium-sized,TRBV2,TRBD1,TRBJ1-2,CASRGSMTGFGYTF,TGTGCCAGCAGGGGAAGTATGACAGGGTTTGGCTACACCTTC
NA,TRBV7-9,TRBD2,TRBJ2-3,CASSIQREGTDTQYF,TGTGCCAGCAGCATCCAGCGGGAGGGCACAGATACGCAGTATTTT
few,TRBV5-4,TRBD1,TRBJ2-7,CASSPGQGTLYEQYF,TGTGCCAGCAGCCCCGGACAGGGGACCCTCTACGAGCAGTACTTC
NA,TRBV18,TRBD1,TRBJ2-7,CASSPRGTGGEQYF,TGTGCCAGCTCACCACGCGGGACAGGGGGCGAGCAGTACTTC
NA,TRBV5-6,NA,TRBJ1-1,CASTLGRKGMLMNTEAFF,TGTGCCAGCACCCTCGGGAGGAAAGGGATGTTAATGAACACTGAAGCTTTCTTT
NA,TRBV27,TRBD1,TRBJ1-2,CASSFRVTTGAHYGYTF,TGTGCCAGCAGTTTCCGGGTTACCACAGGGGCCCACTATGGCTACACCTTC
NA,TRBV3-1/TRBV3-2,NA,TRBJ1-1,CASRYGGNMNTEAFF,TGTGCCAGCAGGTACGGAGGGAACATGAACACTGAAGCTTTCTTT
NA,TRBV12-3/TRBV12-4,NA,TRBJ2-5,CASSLRETQYF,TGTGCCAGCAGTTTGCGAGAGACCCAGTACTTC
NA,TRBV3-1/TRBV3-2,TRBD2,TRBJ2-3,CASSPRGLAGSRTDTQYF,TGTGCCAGCAGCCCCAGGGGACTAGCGGGATCTCGCACAGATACGCAGTATTTT
NA,TRBV6-5,NA,TRBJ2-7,CASSQDPRRAYEQYF,TGTGCCAGCAGTCAGGACCCGCGGAGGGCCTACGAGCAGTACTTC
NA,TRBV30,NA,TRBJ2-7,CACRQGFYEQYF,TGTGCCTGCCGTCAGGGGTTCTACGAGCAGTACTTC
few,TRBV6-2/TRBV6-3,NA,TRBJ1-1,CASSYTGNTEAFF,TGTGCCAGCAGTTATACAGGGAACACTGAAGCTTTCTTT
NA,TRBV4-2,TRBD2,TRBJ2-7,CASSRGLAGPDSYEQYF,TGTGCCAGCAGTCGAGGGCTAGCGGGACCTGACTCCTACGAGCAGTACTTC
NA,TRBV29-1,TRBD1,TRBJ1-2,CSVAGQGASTNYGYTF,TGCAGCGTCGCTGGACAGGGTGCCTCAACTAACTATGGCTACACCTTC
NA,TRBV19,NA,TRBJ1-1,CASSIDGPRLNTEAFF,TGTGCCAGTAGTATAGATGGCCCGCGGCTTAACACTGAAGCTTTCTTT
NA,TRBV2,TRBD2,TRBJ2-7,CASSEEGGVDEQYF,TGTGCCAGCAGTGAGGAGGGAGGGGTCGACGAGCAGTACTTC
NA,TRBV6-1,NA,TRBJ1-4,CASSDPDWSEKLFF,TGTGCCAGCAGTGACCCGGATTGGAGTGAAAAACTGTTTTTT
NA,TRBV4-1,TRBD1,TRBJ1-2,CASSQVVGQGEYYGYTF,TGCGCCAGCAGCCAAGTTGTAGGACAGGGGGAATACTATGGCTACACCTTC
once,TRBV9,TRBD1,TRBJ1-3,CASSVAPGGGNTIYF,TGTGCCAGCAGCGTAGCTCCAGGGGGTGGAAACACCATATATTTT
NA,TRBV9,TRBD1,TRBJ2-2,CASRPAGTANTGELFF,TGTGCCAGCAGGCCCGCCGGGACAGCGAACACCGGGGAGCTGTTTTTT
NA,TRBV2,TRBD2,TRBJ2-5,CASTILAEQETQYF,TGTGCCAGCACTATCCTAGCGGAACAAGAGACCCAGTACTTC
NA,TRBV30,NA,TRBJ2-6,CAWSTGLGSGANVLTF,TGTGCCTGGAGCACAGGGTTGGGATCTGGGGCCAACGTCCTGACTTTC
NA,TRBV5-4,NA,TRBJ1-1,CASSSDSTVNTEAFF,TGTGCCAGCAGCAGCGACTCGACGGTGAACACTGAAGCTTTCTTT
once,TRBV29-1,TRBD2,TRBJ2-7,CSVEVPGGEQYF,TGCAGCGTTGAAGTCCCGGGAGGCGAGCAGTACTTC
NA,TRBV10-2,TRBD1,TRBJ1-2,CASSRDRAYGYTF,TGCGCCAGCAGCAGGGACAGGGCCTATGGCTACACCTTC
NA,TRBV6-5,NA,TRBJ1-5,CASSLLEGNQPQHF,TGTGCCAGCAGTCTTTTGGAGGGAAATCAGCCCCAGCATTTT
NA,TRBV19,NA,TRBJ2-1,CASSIPAAAEQFF,TGTGCCAGTAGTATCCCCGCCGCGGCCGAGCAGTTCTTC
NA,TRBV10-1,TRBD2,TRBJ2-7,CASSDLSAGVREQYF,TGCGCCAGCAGTGACCTTAGTGCGGGGGTACGGGAGCAGTACTTC
NA,TRBV9,NA,TRBJ1-6,CASSVGHDNSPLHF,TGTGCCAGCAGCGTAGGGCACGATAATTCACCCCTCCACTTT
NA,TRBV30,TRBD2,TRBJ2-3,CAWSAGTRRSDTQYF,TGTGCCTGGAGTGCCGGGACTAGAAGGTCTGATACGCAGTATTTT
NA,TRBV9,TRBD2,TRBJ2-1,CASSPRSGGNNEQFF,TGTGCCAGCAGCCCCCGTAGCGGGGGAAACAATGAGCAGTTCTTC
NA,TRBV30,TRBD1,TRBJ1-3,CAWTRGPGNTIYF,TGTGCCTGGACCAGGGGGCCTGGAAACACCATATATTTT
NA,TRBV6-5,TRBD1,TRBJ2-5,CASSLGTGLQETQYF,TGTGCCAGCAGTCTTGGGACAGGGTTACAAGAGACCCAGTACTTC
NA,TRBV30,NA,TRBJ2-7,CAWGRQSAEQYF,TGTGCCTGGGGGCGACAGTCAGCCGAGCAGTACTTC
NA,TRBV6-5,NA,TRBJ2-6,CASSYDLGAGANVLTF,TGTGCCAGCAGTTACGACTTAGGTGCGGGGGCCAACGTCCTGACTTTC
NA,TRBV5-4,TRBD1,TRBJ2-7,CASSLGGDRGTYEQYF,TGTGCCAGCAGCTTGGGCGGGGACAGGGGAACCTACGAGCAGTACTTC
NA,TRBV7-8,NA,TRBJ1-6,CASSSAEGINSPLHF,TGTGCCAGCAGCTCCGCCGAGGGCATTAATTCACCCCTCCACTTT
NA,TRBV29-1,TRBD2,TRBJ2-7,CSVEVLERGSYEQYF,TGCAGCGTTGAAGTGCTGGAGCGGGGGTCCTACGAGCAGTACTTC
NA,TRBV5-1,NA,TRBJ2-1,CASSLVAGTSYNEQFF,TGCGCCAGCAGCTTGGTGGCGGGGACCTCCTACAATGAGCAGTTCTTC
NA,TRBV10-1,TRBD2,TRBJ2-7,CASSESGTSYEQYF,TGCGCCAGCAGTGAGTCGGGGACTAGCTACGAGCAGTACTTC
NA,TRBV18,TRBD2,TRBJ2-1,CASSPLAGANEQFF,TGTGCCAGCTCACCATTAGCGGGAGCGAATGAGCAGTTCTTC
NA,TRBV5-8,TRBD1,TRBJ1-2,CASSFQGQGRRGYTF,TGTGCCAGCAGCTTCCAAGGACAGGGGCGTCGTGGCTACACCTTC
once,TRBV18,NA,TRBJ2-5,CASSPFSGQETQYF,TGTGCCAGCTCACCCTTTAGCGGCCAAGAGACCCAGTACTTC
NA,TRBV10-3,TRBD2,TRBJ2-5,CAISPSSGGAQETQYF,TGTGCCATCAGCCCCTCTAGCGGGGGAGCCCAAGAGACCCAGTACTTC
NA,TRBV5-1,NA,TRBJ2-7,CASSLLHGGVYYEQYF,TGCGCCAGCAGCTTGTTGCACGGGGGAGTATACTACGAGCAGTACTTC
NA,TRBV7-9,NA,TRBJ1-4,CASSAEGAVNEKLFF,TGTGCCAGCAGCGCAGAGGGAGCGGTTAATGAAAAACTGTTTTTT